Listed here are 19 T cell receptor beta chains from one sample, sequenced in a study of OX40 agonist ivuxolimab in advanced cancers. Profiling relied on immunoSEQ multiplex PCR, and the TCRdb table lists in-frame clones only, not all of them. The table has approximately 100,000 clones, approximately 90% seen once. This sample comprised CD4+ or CD8+ T cells sorted from blood, obtained in a trial of the OX40 agonist ivuxolimab. These receptors all come from an adult with an advanced solid tumor such as melanoma, head and neck, liver or kidney cancer.

The rearrangement joins TRBV28 to TRBJ2-7, with D perhaps matching TRBD1 (7 bases). The V end lost 7 bases, the J end lost 3 bases, and 13 bases lay between the germline ends. The CDR3 spans 13 residues. Per the germline V gene, CDR1 is MDHEN and CDR2 is SYDVKM. CDR3 protein: CASNAGGYYEQYF. CDR3 nucleotide sequence: TGTGCCAGCAACGCAGGGGGGTACTACGAGCAGTACTTC.

J is TRBJ2-3 and V is TRBV15, with unresolved D. Germline CDR1 and CDR2: LNHNV and YYDKDF (reference sequence). The CDR3 consists of 15 residues. V was clipped by 3 bases and J by 0 bases, with 10 bases between them. The CDR3 is CATSRGYQSTDTQYF. CDR3 sequence (DNA): TGTGCCACCAGCAGGGGCTACCAAAGCACAGATACGCAGTATTTT.

The genes are TRBV10-3 and TRBJ1-6; D is possibly TRBD1 (5 bases). The germline V gene has CDR1 ENHRY and CDR2 SYGVKD. Trimming cost V 3 bases and J 6 bases, with 12 bases left between them. The CDR3 length is 15 residues. CDR3 DNA sequence: TGTGCCATCAGTGACAGGGAGGACTCTAATTCACCCCTCCACTTT. It is translated as CAISDREDSNSPLHF.

The chain couples TRBV28 to TRBJ2-2; TRBD1 might be the D (6 bases). Germline V gene data show CDR1 as MDHEN and CDR2 as SYDVKM. There are 16 residues in the CDR3. The V end lost 4 bases, the J end lost 0 bases, and 12 bases lay between the germline ends. CDR3 DNA sequence: TGTGCCAGCAGTTCCACAGGGACCGCGAACACCGGGGAGCTGTTTTTT. This encodes CASSSTGTANTGELFF.

The chain uses TRBV23-1 and TRBJ1-2; D is perhaps TRBD1 (5 bases). TRBV23-1 is an ORF, with its function uncertain. The CDR3 spans 13 residues. Trimming took 4 bases from V and 5 from J, leaving 11 bases between them. This CDR3 is CASSRDRGYGYTF. CDR3 nucleotide sequence: TGCGCCAGCAGTCGGGACCGAGGGTATGGCTACACCTTC.

This chain uses TRBV28 with TRBJ1-2; 7 bases are a match to TRBD1. V gave up 6 bases and J gave up 1 base; unmatched junction bases: 8. The V gene's germline CDR1 is MDHEN and CDR2 SYDVKM. CDR3 length: 15 amino acids. The CDR3 DNA follows: TGTGCCAGCAGGGGGACAGTACCCCTTAACTATGGCTACACCTTC. Amino acids: CASRGTVPLNYGYTF.

The chain employs TRBV6-5 and TRBJ2-3; TRBD1 agrees at 11 bases. The CDR3 contains 15 residues. V shed 2 bases and J 5 bases; nucleotides not matched to a gene: 3. The germline V gene encodes CDR1 MNHEY and CDR2 SVGAGI. The CDR3 DNA follows: TGTGCCAGCAGTTACAAGGGACAGGGGGGAGATACGCAGTATTTT. Encoded protein: CASSYKGQGGDTQYF.

The chain is built from TRBV19 and TRBJ2-7; 9 nucleotides agree with TRBD1. Germline trimming cut 6 bases from V and 5 bases from J; bases unmatched to any gene: 11. This CDR3 is built from 15 residues. The germline gives CDR1 LNHDA, CDR2 SQIVND (reference sequence). CDR3 nucleotide sequence: TGTGCCAGTAGCCCCCCCGGGACAGGGTACCACGAGCAGTACTTC. Its translation is CASSPPGTGYHEQYF.

V gene TRBV27 combines with J gene TRBJ2-1, with D maybe TRBD2 (5 bases). Germline CDR1 reads MNHEY; CDR2 reads SMNVEV (reference sequence). V gave up 2 bases and J gave up 7 bases, with 12 bases separating them. The CDR3 contains 14 residues. In DNA form, the CDR3 reads TGTGCCAGCAGTTTAAGGCTACGGGGTAATGAGCAGTTCTTC. It codes for CASSLRLRGNEQFF.

The V gene is TRBV11-2, the J gene TRBJ1-1; D is possibly TRBD1 (5 bases). The V gene lost 2 bases and the J gene lost 6 bases, with 19 bases spanning the gap. CDR3 length equals 16 residues. The germline gives CDR1 SGHAT, CDR2 FQNNGV. The CDR3 bases are TGTGCCAGCAGCTTATTACGTGGCAGGGAGACTGCTGAAGCTTTCTTT. Its protein product is CASSLLRGRETAEAFF.

The chain recombines TRBV9 with TRBJ1-2; possibly TRBD1 for D (6 bases). This CDR3 comprises 14 residues. Germline V gives CDR1 SGDLS, CDR2 YYNGEE. The V and J ends lost 4 bases and 7 bases respectively, with 17 bases between them. CDR3 bases: TGTGCCAGCAGCCCAATCAACAGGGAGGGTGGCTACACCTTC. Translation: CASSPINREGGYTF.

The gene calls are TRBV5-5 and TRBJ1-6; D perhaps matches TRBD1 (5 bases). The length of the CDR3 is 15 residues. V dropped 3 bases and J dropped 9 bases, with 16 bases sitting between them. Germline V gives CDR1 SGHKS, CDR2 YYEKEE (reference sequence). The CDR3 sequence: CASSSLGGVGSPLHF. CDR3 nucleotide sequence: TGTGCCAGCAGCTCCCTAGGAGGGGTGGGTTCACCCCTCCACTTT.

J is TRBJ2-1 and V is TRBV7-2; possibly TRBD2 for D (7 bases). Germline CDR1 SGHTA, CDR2 FQGNSA. This CDR3 is built from 17 residues. With 7 bases removed from V and 1 base from J, the gap between germline ends came to 20 bases. The CDR3: CASTPGRGGASYNEQFF. CDR3 in DNA: TGTGCCAGCACCCCCGGTAGAGGGGGGGCTTCCTACAATGAGCAGTTCTTC.

The rearrangement uses TRBV28 and TRBJ2-1, with TRBD2 as a possible D gene (7 bases). The CDR3 sequence is 18 residues long. Trimming took off 5 bases at V and 4 bases at J, with 24 bases between the two ends. The germline CDR1 and CDR2 sequences are MDHEN and SYDVKM. CDR3 loop: CASSTYGGGGRSYNEQFF. The CDR3, as DNA: TGTGCCAGCAGTACATACGGAGGCGGGGGCCGGAGTTACAATGAGCAGTTCTTC.

This chain joins TRBV28 and TRBJ2-5, with D tentatively TRBD2 (5 bases). Between the trimmed V and J ends, which lost 6 bases and 4 bases, there was a span of 12 bases. CDR1 is MDHEN, CDR2 SYDVKM, per germline. The CDR3 runs 13 residues. The CDR3 here is CASRGRLAETQYF. CDR3 bases: TGTGCCAGCAGGGGCAGGCTAGCAGAGACCCAGTACTTC.

The chain recombines TRBV7-9 with TRBJ1-2, with D perhaps TRBD1 (6 bases). Per the germline V gene, CDR1 is SEHNR and CDR2 is FQNEAQ (reference sequence). This CDR3 comprises 13 residues. V shed 5 bases and J shed 7 bases, with 14 bases lying between them. CDR3 in DNA: TGTGCCAGCAGCCGTACAGGGAATCTTGGCTACACCTTC. Protein sequence: CASSRTGNLGYTF.

This clone was detected only a few times. The J gene is TRBJ2-2, the V gene TRBV7-2; D is possibly TRBD1 (6 bases). V was shortened by 1 base and J by 5 bases, with 11 bases between the two germline ends. There are 15 residues in the CDR3. Germline-derived CDR1 and CDR2 are SGHTA and FQGNSA. Here the CDR3 reads CASSLGLQGTGELFF. CDR3 nucleotide sequence: TGTGCCAGCAGCTTAGGGCTCCAGGGGACCGGGGAGCTGTTTTTT.

The genes are TRBV5-6 and TRBJ1-4; TRBD1 is a possible D gene (6 bases). This CDR3 is built from 16 residues. V was cut by 5 bases and J by 0 bases, with 14 bases left in between. Looked up from germline, CDR1 is SGHDT and CDR2 is YYEEEE. CDR3 sequence reads: CASRLSRGTTNEKLFF. The CDR3 nucleotides are TGTGCCAGCAGACTATCCAGGGGAACAACTAATGAAAAACTGTTTTTT.

This clone was seen only a few times. The gene calls are TRBV30 and TRBJ1-1, with TRBD1 identical over 9 bases. Germline CDR1 and CDR2: GTSNPN and SVGIG (reference sequence). CDR3 length: 11 amino acids. Trimming took 0 bases from V and 13 from J; bases not matched to a gene: 3. The CDR3 sequence is CAWSVTGGFFF. CDR3 nucleotides: TGTGCCTGGAGTGTCACAGGGGGCTTTTTCTTT.